This passage covers 17 T cell receptor beta chains from one sample sequenced in a study of neurological immune-mediated disorders. Each CDR3 protein gets one entry after TCRdb re-called the 5' RACE reads with MiXCR. The sample holds about 30,000 distinct CDR3 sequences; over 10% are singletons and the top ten take 5.8%. The sequenced sample consisted of PBMCs. These receptors originate from a woman aged 60-75 years in good health.

The table lists this clonotype with many counts. The rearrangement links TRBV25-1 to TRBJ1-6, with 8 bases matching TRBD1. Looked up from germline, CDR1 is MGHDK and CDR2 is SYGVNS. V trimming: 3 bases; J trimming: 11 bases; junction bases outside the gene matches: 6. The CDR3 extends over 14 amino acids. CDR3 coding DNA: TGTGCCAGCAGTGAGACAGGGGCGAGACCACCCCTCCACTTT. This gives the protein CASSETGARPPLHF. Full variable domain (remainder filled in from reference TRBV25-1 and TRBJ1-6): EADIYQTPRYLVIGTGKKITLECSQTMGHDKMYWYQQDPGMELHLIHYSYGVNSTEKGDLSSESTVSRIRTEHFPLTLESARPSHTSQYLCASSETGARPPLHFGNGTRLTVT.

This clonotype was counted ten times or more. The gene calls are TRBV5-1 and TRBJ1-1; 10 bases fit TRBD1. Germline lookup yields CDR1 SGHRS and CDR2 YFSETQ. V shed 1 base and J 4 bases; nucleotides not matched to a gene: 1. The CDR3 is made up of 14 amino acids. CDR3 DNA sequence: TGCGCCAGCAGCTTGAGGACAGGGGGCACTGAAGCTTTCTTT. Its protein product is CASSLRTGGTEAFF.

At least ten counts were recorded for this clonotype. J is TRBJ2-2 and V is TRBV12-3 or TRBV12-4; 7 bases match TRBD1. The CDR3 has 14 residues. With 3 bases clipped from V and 6 bases from J, the junction kept 4 bases outside the gene matches. For the CDR3, the DNA is TGTGCCAGCAGTTTGACAGGGTCGGCCGGGGAGCTGTTTTTT. Amino acid sequence: CASSLTGSAGELFF.

This clonotype was picked up many times. The V and J genes are TRBV5-1 and TRBJ2-4, with D perhaps matching TRBD2 (5 bases). V was trimmed by 0 bases and J by 5 bases, leaving 6 bases between them. CDR1 and CDR2 from the germline V gene are SGHRS and YFSETQ. This CDR3 spans 13 amino acids. The CDR3 region has the DNA TGCGCCAGCAGCTTGGCCGGGGAAAACATTCAGTACTTC. It translates to CASSLAGENIQYF.

This clonotype was detected ten times or more. The chain joins TRBV10-3 to TRBJ1-6; D is uncertain. This CDR3 has 15 residues. V dropped 3 bases and J dropped 6 bases, with 12 bases sitting between them. The germline CDR1 and CDR2 sequences are ENHRY and SYGVKD. CDR3 residues: CAISERVHGNSPLHF. CDR3 sequence (DNA): TGTGCCATCAGTGAAAGGGTACACGGTAATTCACCCCTCCACTTT.

The sample holds many counts of this clonotype. The chain joins TRBV20-1 to TRBJ2-7; TRBD1 might be the D (6 bases). CDR3 size: 14 residues. Deletions cut 0 bases from V and 2 bases from J, with 11 bases between. The germline CDR1 and CDR2 sequences are DFQATT and SNEGSKA (reference sequence). CDR3 loop: CSARDRKGAYEQYF. DNA of the CDR3: TGCAGTGCTAGAGATCGAAAGGGGGCCTACGAGCAGTACTTC.

This clonotype has a count of ten or more. This chain uses TRBV3-1 with TRBJ2-1, with 8 bases aligning to TRBD2. CDR1 LGHDT and CDR2 YNNKEL come from the germline V gene (reference sequence). Trimming removed 4 bases from V and 3 bases from J; junction bases left unmatched: 5. This CDR3 comprises 15 residues. For the CDR3, the DNA is TGTGCCAGCAGCCCCGGGGGGGGCGGCTACAATGAGCAGTTCTTC. This translates into CASSPGGGGYNEQFF.

Many counts were recorded for this clonotype. This rearrangement joins TRBV20-1 to TRBJ1-2, with TRBD1 matching over 7 bases. Unmatched junction bases numbered 13, after V lost 0 bases and J lost 6 bases. This CDR3 has 16 amino acids. Germline values: CDR1 DFQATT, CDR2 SNEGSKA (reference sequence). CDR3 bases: TGCAGTGCTAGAGATCTATACACCCTGACAGGGAATGGCTACACCTTC. It specifies CSARDLYTLTGNGYTF.

The chain joins TRBV5-1 to TRBJ1-1; 7 nucleotides line up with TRBD1. Germline lookup yields CDR1 SGHRS and CDR2 YFSETQ. CDR3 length: 15 amino acids. The V and J ends lost 6 bases and 3 bases, in that order; junction bases with no gene match: 11. CDR3 region: CASKVYGTVDTEAFF. CDR3 coding DNA: TGCGCCAGCAAGGTTTACGGGACAGTAGACACTGAAGCTTTCTTT.

This clonotype showed up many times. This chain uses TRBV5-1 with TRBJ2-5; 7 bases are shared with TRBD1. CDR1 and CDR2 (germline): SGHRS, YFSETQ. The CDR3 spans 14 residues. V trimming: 3 bases; J trimming: 0 bases; junction bases outside the gene matches: 2. The CDR3 nucleotides are TGCGCCAGCAGCTCACAGGGGTACCAAGAGACCCAGTACTTC. It specifies CASSSQGYQETQYF.

As for this clonotype: This CDR3 fails to terminate in the conserved phenylalanine or tryptophan, so it likely reflects a read error. The chain links TRBV7-2 to TRBJ2-7, with 7 bases fitting TRBD2. The germline V gene has CDR1 SGHTA and CDR2 FQGNSA. This CDR3 contains 14 residues. CDR3 coding DNA: TGTGCCAGCAGCGATGGACTAGAATCTAACGAACAGTACTCC. Translated: CASSDGLESNEQYS.

This clonotype was counted at least ten times. The rearrangement links TRBV5-6 to TRBJ1-5, with D possibly being TRBD1 (5 bases). There are 14 residues in the CDR3. Trimming took 1 base from V and 4 from J, leaving 9 bases between them. CDR1 and CDR2 from the germline V gene are SGHDT and YYEEEE. The CDR3 DNA is TGTGCCAGCAGCTTGTCTGGGACGAATCAGCCCCAGCATTTT. As protein: CASSLSGTNQPQHF.

In this sample, this clonotype turned up many times. The rearrangement uses TRBV4-3 and TRBJ2-2; D might be TRBD1 or TRBD2, each matching 7 bases. Germline CDR1 and CDR2: LGHNA and YSLEER. V was cut by 0 bases and J by 4 bases, with 21 bases left in between. The CDR3 loop spans 19 amino acids. CDR3 DNA sequence: TGCGCCAGCAGCCAAGACGAGAGGCCGGGCAGGGGGGGCACCGGGGAGCTGTTTTTT. It yields the protein CASSQDERPGRGGTGELFF.

This clonotype came up many times. V gene TRBV7-2 combines with J gene TRBJ2-5; 7 nucleotides agree with TRBD1. This CDR3 is 15 amino acids long. Germline lookup yields CDR1 SGHTA and CDR2 FQGNSA. V trimming: 0 bases; J trimming: 3 bases; junction bases outside the gene matches: 4. DNA for the CDR3: TGTGCCAGCAGCTTAGCGGTTGGACAGGAAGAGACCCAGTACTTC. This gives the protein CASSLAVGQEETQYF.

This clonotype was counted at least ten times. V is TRBV7-9 and J is TRBJ1-5; 7 bases line up with TRBD1. The V segment lost 5 bases and the J segment 5 bases; nucleotides outside the gene matches: 9. There are 15 residues in the CDR3. Germline V gene lookup returns CDR1 SEHNR and CDR2 FQNEAQ (reference sequence). The CDR3 loop reads CASSGTGAGDQPQHF. CDR3 DNA: TGTGCCAGCAGCGGCACAGGGGCTGGGGATCAGCCCCAGCATTTT. Complete variable domain (other parts from reference TRBV7-9 and TRBJ1-5): DTGVSQNPRHKITKRGQNVTFRCDPISEHNRLYWYRQTLGQGPEFLTYFQNEAQLEKSRLLSDRFSAERPKGSFSTLEIQRTEQGDSAMYLCASSGTGAGDQPQHFGDGTRLSIL.

This clonotype was detected many times. The CDR3 protein is CASSFQGQDYGYTF. The CDR3 region has the DNA TGCGCCAGCAGCTTCCAGGGACAGGACTATGGCTACACCTTC. The chain employs TRBV5-1 and TRBJ1-2; 8 bases agree with TRBD1. The germline V gene has CDR1 SGHRS and CDR2 YFSETQ. CDR3 length equals 14 residues. V was clipped by 2 bases and J by 3 bases; unmatched bases: 3.

This clonotype was found many times. This rearrangement joins TRBV20-1 to TRBJ2-7; D is ambiguous. Trimming left V 4 bases short and J 2 bases short, with 9 bases between. CDR1 DFQATT and CDR2 SNEGSKA come from the germline V gene (reference sequence). The length of the CDR3 is 12 residues. The CDR3 region has the DNA TGCAGTGCTAAAGGACGAGCCTACGAGCAGTACTTC. As protein: CSAKGRAYEQYF.